Shown below are 9 T cell receptor beta chains from a single sample sequenced in a study of response to subunit inactivated influenza vaccine. Via MiXCR, TCRdb re-called the RT-PCR reads, giving one row per CDR3 protein. Here the sample spans 500,000 to 550,000 distinct CDR3 sequences, approximately 7.7% being singletons. Sequences were derived from PBMCs from blood, sampled about 24 months after vaccination. The receptors originated from a man in his fifties or sixties who received an inactivated influenza vaccine.

The rearrangement uses TRBV20-1 and TRBJ1-1; 7 bases are shared with TRBD1. V dropped 6 bases and J dropped 6; count of bases not matched to a gene: 19. This CDR3 contains 16 residues. Germline V gene data show CDR1 as DFQATT and CDR2 as SNEGSKA (reference sequence). The CDR3 region is CSAGKGDRESLSEAFF. The CDR3 nucleotides read TGCAGTGCAGGAAAAGGCGACAGGGAAAGCTTATCTGAAGCTTTCTTT.

The rearrangement links TRBV3-1 to TRBJ1-1, with D unclear. Deletions cut 5 bases from V and 4 bases from J, with 14 bases between. In germline, CDR1 is LGHDT, CDR2 YNNKEL (reference sequence). CDR3 length: 14 amino acids. For the CDR3, the DNA is TGTGCCAGCAGCGGACGGTCACTCTCCACTGAAGCTTTCTTT. Encoded protein: CASSGRSLSTEAFF.

The chain carries TRBV6-2 or TRBV6-3 and TRBJ1-5; D remains unclear. Trimming cost V 2 bases and J 7 bases, with 9 bases left between them. The CDR3 has 13 residues. Per germline, CDR1 MNHEY and CDR2 SVGEGT. CDR3 sequence: CASSYGERQPQHF. In nucleotides, the CDR3 is TGTGCCAGCAGTTACGGAGAAAGGCAGCCCCAGCATTTT.

The chain couples TRBV29-1 to TRBJ2-5; TRBD1 is a possible D gene (5 bases). This CDR3 has 12 amino acids. V gave up 4 bases and J gave up 2 bases, with 8 bases separating them. Germline V gene data show CDR1 as SQVTM and CDR2 as ANQGSEA. Here the CDR3 reads CSVAAGQETQYF. The CDR3 DNA follows: TGCAGCGTTGCAGCAGGGCAAGAGACCCAGTACTTC.

This chain uses TRBV15 with TRBJ1-4; D call uncertain. V dropped 0 bases and J dropped 5 bases, with 10 bases sitting between them. The CDR3 extends over 15 amino acids. Germline-derived CDR1 and CDR2 are LNHNV and YYDKDF (reference sequence). DNA of the CDR3: TGTGCCACCAGCAGAGATGCGGCAGCAAATGAAAAACTGTTTTTT. Protein sequence: CATSRDAAANEKLFF. Full variable domain (outside the CDR3, taken from reference TRBV15 and TRBJ1-4): DAMVIQNPRYQVTQFGKPVTLSCSQTLNHNVMYWYQQKSSQAPKLLFHYYDKDFNNEADTPDNFQSRRPNTSFCFLDIRSPGLGDTAMYLCATSRDAAANEKLFFGSGTQLSVL.

Only a few counts were recorded for this clonotype. V is TRBV5-1 and J is TRBJ2-7, with 9 bases lining up with TRBD1. J was trimmed by 0 bases and V by 4 bases; bases with no gene match: 8. Germline loops: CDR1 SGHRS, CDR2 YFSETQ. CDR3 length: 16 residues. The DNA of the CDR3 is TGCGCCAGCAGCCTTTCCGGGACAGGGCTCTCCTACGAGCAGTACTTC. Translated: CASSLSGTGLSYEQYF.

This clonotype was detected only a few times. This chain joins TRBV7-9 and TRBJ1-2; D is unclear. The CDR3 runs 14 residues. The V end was cut by 1 base, the J end by 5 bases, with 11 bases between. Germline CDR1 SEHNR, CDR2 FQNEAQ (reference sequence). For the CDR3, the DNA is TGTGCCAGCAGCTTAGATTGGAGGAAATATGGCTACACCTTC. Protein sequence: CASSLDWRKYGYTF.

V gene TRBV6-5 combines with J gene TRBJ2-2; 7 bases match TRBD1. In germline, CDR1 is MNHEY, CDR2 SVGAGI. The V segment lost 2 bases and the J segment 7 bases; nucleotides outside the gene matches: 10. The CDR3 covers 16 residues. The CDR3 protein is CASSYMGQGVGGELFF. The CDR3 DNA is TGTGCCAGCAGTTACATGGGGCAGGGGGTTGGCGGGGAGCTGTTTTTT.

This clonotype was detected only a few times. The chain carries TRBV7-9 and TRBJ2-4; TRBD1 agrees at 8 bases. CDR1 SEHNR and CDR2 FQNEAQ come from the germline V gene (reference sequence). The trim removed 2 bases at V and 2 bases at J, leaving 5 bases unmatched. The CDR3 contains 16 residues. The CDR3 DNA reads as TGTGCCAGCAGCTTATCCCAGGGGGCCTCCAAAAACATTCAGTACTTC. Translating it yields CASSLSQGASKNIQYF.